The entry below describes one T cell receptor beta chain. The CDR3 totals 16 residues. Trimming cost V 6 bases and J 0 bases; bases outside gene matches: 3. Germline CDR1 and CDR2: WSHSY and SAAADI. In the authors' workflow: Amplifying reference gene primers gave estimates of nucleated cell counts. Measured with immunoSEQ multiplex PCR; TCRdb has only the in-frame clones, and not every one. Clone size and the V and J calls come from that table; the DNA yielded D and trimming. The sample records over 55,000 clones, approximately 88% being singletons. The data are from a study of blood T cell repertoires in COVID-19. Turning to the study itself: The United States, Italy and Spain supplied acute and convalescent COVID-19 samples. The analysed material was cDNA or gDNA that came from T cells, B-cell-depleted T cells, or PBMCs.

This receptor was taken from a man aged 50-60 years with active COVID-19. The sequenced sample consisted of peripheral blood. V usage is TRBV10-2 and J usage is TRBJ2-3, with TRBD2 matching 13 bases. The CDR3 DNA reads as TGCGCCAGCAGGGAACTAGCGGGAGGGAGCACAGATACGCAGTATTTT. This sequence encodes CASRELAGGSTDTQYF.